This TCR beta chain is drawn from a study of T cell repertoires in cytomegalovirus infection. The wider study: Selection of CMV epitopes for the study included recently identified HLA-C-restricted and well-studied HLA-B-restricted ones. Both a matching HLA type and CMV infection were indicated by public TCR beta signatures. Study-wide findings and caveats: Dominating the ex vivo response were TCR beta clonotypes that were CMV-specific and HLA-C-restricted.

TCRdb itself ran the reads through MiXCR, one entry per CDR3 protein. This repertoire shows about 900,000 distinct CDR3 sequences, roughly 30% found once; its top ten account for roughly 13%. This clonotype was counted once. Its target is unknown. Between the trimmed V and J ends, which lost 0 bases and 8 bases, there was a span of 14 bases. The CDR3 contains 15 residues. In germline, CDR1 is MNHEY, CDR2 SVGAGI. The sequence came from a human donor in good health (CMV status not recorded). Some clones in this sample may be carry-over from other donors' samples. V and J are TRBV6-5 and TRBJ2-1; no reliable D call. The sample consisted of cultured CD8+ T cells from PBMCs, taken from culture after CMV antigen stimulation. Here the CDR3 DNA reads TGTGCCAGCAGTTACTCGGCTGGCTTGCGCGATGAGCAGTTCTTC. As protein: CASSYSAGLRDEQFF.